Following are 22 T cell receptor beta chains from one sample sequenced in a study of PD-1 blockade in mismatch repair-deficient tumors. Clones were sequenced by immunoSEQ multiplex PCR, and TCRdb holds only the in-frame ones, with some missing. The data hold 38,000 or so clones, with roughly 85% observed a single time. The sample consisted of peripheral blood, taken about 80 weeks after starting pembrolizumab. These TCRs come from an adult with mismatch repair-deficient cancer.

This clone was observed a single time. The chain employs TRBV2 and TRBJ2-1; D remains unclear. CDR3 size: 11 residues. V was trimmed by 3 bases and J by 15 bases, leaving 12 bases between them. The germline V gene has CDR1 SNHLY and CDR2 FYNNEI. CDR3 nucleotides: TGTGCCAGCAGTGAGGGCGAAACGGTGTTCTTC. It is translated as CASSEGETVFF.

The J gene is TRBJ2-7, the V gene TRBV7-9, with no clear D. With 2 bases removed from V and 2 bases from J, the gap between germline ends came to 7 bases. This CDR3 is 13 amino acids long. Germline assignment: CDR1 SEHNR and CDR2 FQNEAQ (reference sequence). For the CDR3, the DNA is TGTGCCAGCAGCTTAATCTCTGCCTACGAGCAGTACTTC. Its protein is CASSLISAYEQYF.

V is TRBV30 and J is TRBJ2-5; a possible D gene is TRBD1 (5 bases). Looked up from germline, CDR1 is GTSNPN and CDR2 is SVGIG (reference sequence). CDR3 size: 14 residues. Trimming cost V 2 bases and J 2 bases, with 12 bases left between them. Written as DNA, the CDR3 is TGTGCCTGGAGTACCCGCACAGGACAAGAGACCCAGTACTTC. Protein sequence: CAWSTRTGQETQYF.

The chain recombines TRBV18 with TRBJ2-7; D not resolved. The CDR3 consists of 14 residues. Per germline, CDR1 KGHSH and CDR2 LQKENI. The V and J ends lost 3 bases and 5 bases respectively, with 14 bases between them. CDR3 coding DNA: TGTGCCAGCTCACCCTCGGGCCCCCCTAACGAGCAGTACTTC. Translated, it gives CASSPSGPPNEQYF. Complete variable domain (other parts from reference TRBV18 and TRBJ2-7): NAGVMQNPRHLVRRRGQEARLRCSPMKGHSHVYWYRQLPEEGLKFMVYLQKENIIDESGMPKERFSAEFPKEGPSILRIQQVVRGDSAAYFCASSPSGPPNEQYFGPGTRLTVT.

The rearrangement links TRBV4-1 to TRBJ2-1; D is possibly TRBD1 (6 bases). The V end lost 1 base, the J end lost 5 bases, and 12 bases lay between the germline ends. The germline CDR1 and CDR2 sequences are MGHRA and YSYEKL. The CDR3 has 15 amino acids. The CDR3 is CASSQGGLDDNEQFF. In DNA, the CDR3 is TGCGCCAGCAGCCAAGGGGGGCTGGACGACAATGAGCAGTTCTTC.

This clone was observed a single time. The V gene is TRBV29-1, the J gene TRBJ1-5; D is ambiguous. V lost 6 bases to trimming and J lost 3 bases, with 12 bases between them. The CDR3 has 13 amino acids. CDR1 and CDR2 (germline): SQVTM, ANQGSEA. DNA of the CDR3: TGCAGCGTCGCGGGAAGTTCCAATCAGCCCCAGCATTTT. Protein sequence: CSVAGSSNQPQHF.

The chain couples TRBV6-5 to TRBJ1-2; weak D call: TRBD1 (6 bases). The CDR3 length is 13 residues. Germline CDR1 is MNHEY and CDR2 is SVGAGI. Trimming took 4 bases from V and 6 from J, leaving 12 bases between them. In DNA form, the CDR3 reads TGTGCCAGCAGTTGGGGGCCCGCGGATGGCTACACCTTC. Translating it yields CASSWGPADGYTF.

The CDR3 DNA sequence: TGTGCCAGCAGGCCAAGGATGGGGGATGAAAAACTGTTTTTT. Encoded protein: CASRPRMGDEKLFF. This chain joins TRBV2 and TRBJ1-4; maybe TRBD1 (5 bases). In germline, CDR1 is SNHLY, CDR2 FYNNEI. The CDR3 length is 14 residues. V dropped 6 bases and J dropped 6 bases, with 14 bases sitting between them.

The chain recombines TRBV5-7 with TRBJ1-5; D might be TRBD1 (5 bases). TRBV5-7 is assigned to the ORF class and has an uncertain function. V was clipped by 0 bases and J by 3 bases, with 19 bases between them. The CDR3 runs to 18 residues. This chain's CDR3 is CASSLAEGRALYNQPQHF. The CDR3 region has the DNA TGTGCCAGCAGCTTGGCCGAAGGCAGGGCGCTATACAATCAGCCCCAGCATTTT.

In DNA, the CDR3 is TGTGCCAGCAGCTTAGTGACTAGCGGGCTTTACGAGCAGTACTTC. Its translation: CASSLVTSGLYEQYF. The chain is built from TRBV7-9 and TRBJ2-7, with TRBD2 matching 10 bases. V dropped 1 base and J dropped 4; count of bases not matched to a gene: 4. The CDR3 loop spans 15 amino acids. Germline lookup yields CDR1 SEHNR and CDR2 FQNEAQ (reference sequence).

The V gene is TRBV11-2, the J gene TRBJ1-3, with 11 bases that match TRBD1. After removal of 6 bases from V and 3 bases from J, the junction contained 4 bases not matched to a gene. The CDR3 contains 15 residues. Germline-derived CDR1 and CDR2 are SGHAT and FQNNGV. The CDR3 bases are TGTGCCAGCAGTACGGACAGGGGGCTTGGAAACACCATATATTTT. This translates into CASSTDRGLGNTIYF.

V gene TRBV7-3 combines with J gene TRBJ2-3; D gene ambiguous. Trimming took off 0 bases at V and 4 bases at J, with 2 bases between the two ends. This CDR3 spans 12 amino acids. Germline V gene data show CDR1 as SGHTA and CDR2 as FQGTGA. CDR3 loop: CASSLTPDTQYF. CDR3 nucleotides: TGTGCCAGCAGCTTAACCCCAGATACGCAGTATTTT. Looking up the rest from reference TRBV7-3 and TRBJ2-3 gives the full variable domain: GAGVSQTPSNKVTEKGKYVELRCDPISGHTALYWYRQSLGQGPEFLIYFQGTGAADDSGLPNDRFFAVRPEGSVSTLKIQRTERGDSAVYLCASSLTPDTQYFGPGTRLTVL.

This chain uses TRBV15 with TRBJ2-1, with D uncertain. The CDR3 contains 13 residues. Germline-derived CDR1 and CDR2 are LNHNV and YYDKDF (reference sequence). The V end was cut by 4 bases, the J end by 9 bases, with 13 bases between. CDR3 amino acids: CATSINLWGEQFF. CDR3 nucleotide sequence: TGTGCCACCAGCATCAACCTCTGGGGTGAGCAGTTCTTC.

The rearrangement links TRBV29-1 to TRBJ2-5, with 8 nucleotides matching TRBD2. Germline CDR1 is SQVTM and CDR2 is ANQGSEA. CDR3 length equals 13 residues. J lost 2 bases, V lost 4 bases, and 3 bases had no gene match. CDR3 in DNA: TGCAGCGTTGTCATAGCGGGACAAGAGACCCAGTACTTC. Protein: CSVVIAGQETQYF.

This chain joins TRBV4-1 and TRBJ2-7; TRBD2 agrees at 8 bases. V was pared by 8 bases and J by 2 bases, with 11 bases of the junction left unmatched. This CDR3 region has 15 residues. CDR1 is MGHRA, CDR2 YSYEKL, per germline. The CDR3 DNA reads TGCGCCAGCCGGAACGAAGTTAGCGGGACCTACGAGCAGTACTTC. Its protein product is CASRNEVSGTYEQYF.

This sequence joins TRBV5-1 and TRBJ2-3, with 11 bases matching TRBD1. The CDR3 sequence is 16 residues long. CDR1 and CDR2 (germline): SGHRS, YFSETQ. With V trimmed by 4 bases and J by 2 bases, 6 bases remained unmatched. CDR3 bases: TGCGCCAGCAGCCTACGGACAGGGGGCCTCACAGATACGCAGTATTTT. Protein sequence: CASSLRTGGLTDTQYF.

The chain joins TRBV12-5 to TRBJ2-5; D gene ambiguous. The CDR3 is made up of 18 amino acids. V was clipped by 0 bases and J by 2 bases, with 19 bases between them. Germline CDR1 and CDR2: LGHNT and FRNRAP. The CDR3 is CASGLVASLGRWQETQYF. In DNA, the CDR3 is TGTGCTAGTGGTTTGGTAGCCTCCCTCGGACGGTGGCAAGAGACCCAGTACTTC.

This chain connects TRBV2 to TRBJ1-1; a weak D match, TRBD1 (5 bases). Germline V gives CDR1 SNHLY, CDR2 FYNNEI. The V end was cut by 7 bases, the J end by 1 base, with 10 bases between. This CDR3 contains 13 residues. DNA of the CDR3: TGTGCCAGCATCCCGGACACGAACACTGAAGCTTTCTTT. As protein: CASIPDTNTEAFF.

V usage is TRBV25-1 and J usage is TRBJ1-5, with D perhaps TRBD1 (5 bases). Germline values: CDR1 MGHDK, CDR2 SYGVNS. V was pared by 4 bases and J by 7 bases, with 11 bases between. The CDR3 runs 13 residues. The CDR3 nucleotides are TGTGCCAGCAGTGGCAGGGATGGCCAGCCCCAGCATTTT. It is translated as CASSGRDGQPQHF.

V gene TRBV27 combines with J gene TRBJ2-5, with 7 bases lining up with TRBD2. This CDR3 spans 15 amino acids. Per germline, CDR1 MNHEY and CDR2 SMNVEV (reference sequence). The V segment lost 5 bases and the J segment 1 base; nucleotides outside the gene matches: 7. In DNA form, the CDR3 reads TGTGCCAGCAGTAACGGACTAGTTGGCCAAGAGACCCAGTACTTC. Its translation: CASSNGLVGQETQYF.

This clone was seen only once. The chain is built from TRBV6-5 and TRBJ2-3; TRBD2 is a possible D gene (5 bases). From germline, CDR1 is MNHEY and CDR2 SVGAGI. CDR3 length: 14 residues. The V end lost 5 bases, the J end lost 2 bases, and 11 bases lay between the germline ends. CDR3 in amino acids: CASSPLGPTDTQYF. The CDR3 coding sequence is TGTGCCAGCAGTCCACTAGGCCCCACAGATACGCAGTATTTT.

The rearrangement links TRBV9 to TRBJ2-2; TRBD2 agrees at 7 bases. V was clipped by 6 bases and J by 0 bases; unmatched bases: 8. There are 16 residues in the CDR3. Looked up from germline, CDR1 is SGDLS and CDR2 is YYNGEE. CDR3 sequence: CASNHPGLANTGELFF. DNA of the CDR3: TGTGCCAGCAACCACCCCGGACTAGCGAACACCGGGGAGCTGTTTTTT.